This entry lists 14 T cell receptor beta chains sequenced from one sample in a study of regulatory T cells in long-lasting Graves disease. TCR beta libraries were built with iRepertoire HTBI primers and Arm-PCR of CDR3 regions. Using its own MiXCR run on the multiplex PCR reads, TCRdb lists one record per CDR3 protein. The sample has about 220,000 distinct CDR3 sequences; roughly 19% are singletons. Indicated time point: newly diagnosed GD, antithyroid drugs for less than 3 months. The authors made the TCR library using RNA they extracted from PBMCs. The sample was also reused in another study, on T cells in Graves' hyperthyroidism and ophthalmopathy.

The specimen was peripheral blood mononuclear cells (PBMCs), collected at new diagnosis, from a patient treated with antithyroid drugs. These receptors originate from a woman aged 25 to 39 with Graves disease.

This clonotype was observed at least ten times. DNA of the CDR3: TGTGCCAGTAGTCAAAGGGTGACCGGGGAGCTGTTTTTT. Protein: CASSQRVTGELFF. The V call is TRBV19, the J call TRBJ2-2, with D hard to call. The V gene's germline CDR1 is LNHDA and CDR2 SQIVND (reference sequence). The V end was cut by 5 bases, the J end by 5 bases, with 9 bases between. This CDR3 has 13 residues.

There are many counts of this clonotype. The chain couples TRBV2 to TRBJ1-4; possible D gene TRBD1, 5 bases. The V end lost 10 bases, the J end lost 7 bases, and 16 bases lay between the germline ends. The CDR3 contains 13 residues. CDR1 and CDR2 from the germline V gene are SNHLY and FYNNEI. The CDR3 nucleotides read TGTGCCACCTCCCGGGGGGAAGGTGAAAAACTGTTTTTT. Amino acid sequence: CATSRGEGEKLFF. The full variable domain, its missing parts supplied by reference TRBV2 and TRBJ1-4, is EPEVTQTPSHQVTQMGQEVILRCVPISNHLYFYWYRQILGQKVEFLVSFYNNEISEKSEIFDDQFSVERPDGSNFTLKIRSTKLEDSAMYFCATSRGEGEKLFFGSGTQLSVL.

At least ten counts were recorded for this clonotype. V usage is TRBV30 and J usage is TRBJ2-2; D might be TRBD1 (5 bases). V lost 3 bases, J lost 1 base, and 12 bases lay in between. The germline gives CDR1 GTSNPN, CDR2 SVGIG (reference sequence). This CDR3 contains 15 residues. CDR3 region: CAWRKRGLNTGELFF. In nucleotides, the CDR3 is TGTGCCTGGAGAAAAAGGGGCCTGAACACCGGGGAGCTGTTTTTT.

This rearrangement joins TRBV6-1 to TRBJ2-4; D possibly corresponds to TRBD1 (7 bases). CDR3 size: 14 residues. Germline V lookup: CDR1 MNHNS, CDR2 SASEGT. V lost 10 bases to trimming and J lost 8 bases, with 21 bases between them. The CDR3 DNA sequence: TGTGCCACCGATAAGAGACAGGGAGGTGACATTCAGTACTTC. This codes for CATDKRQGGDIQYF.

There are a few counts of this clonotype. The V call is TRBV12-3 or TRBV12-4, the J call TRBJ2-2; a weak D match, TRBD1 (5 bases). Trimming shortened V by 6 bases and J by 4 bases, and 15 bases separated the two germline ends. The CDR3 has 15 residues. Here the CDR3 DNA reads TGTGCCAGCAGCCCGCATAAGGGGTTCACCGGGGAGCTGTTTTTT. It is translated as CASSPHKGFTGELFF.

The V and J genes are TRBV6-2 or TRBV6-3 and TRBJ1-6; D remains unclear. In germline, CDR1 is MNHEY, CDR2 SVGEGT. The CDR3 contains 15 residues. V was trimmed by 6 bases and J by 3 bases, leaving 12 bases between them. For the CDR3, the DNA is TGTGCCAGCAGCTCCTCCTGGGTCTATAATTCACCCCTCCACTTT. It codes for CASSSSWVYNSPLHF.

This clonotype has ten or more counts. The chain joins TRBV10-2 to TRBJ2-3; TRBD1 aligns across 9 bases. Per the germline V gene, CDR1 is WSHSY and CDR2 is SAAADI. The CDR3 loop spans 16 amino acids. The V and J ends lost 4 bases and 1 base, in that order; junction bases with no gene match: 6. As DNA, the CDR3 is TGCGCCAGCAGTGTCTCCGGGACAGGGCGCACAGATACGCAGTATTTT. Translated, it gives CASSVSGTGRTDTQYF.

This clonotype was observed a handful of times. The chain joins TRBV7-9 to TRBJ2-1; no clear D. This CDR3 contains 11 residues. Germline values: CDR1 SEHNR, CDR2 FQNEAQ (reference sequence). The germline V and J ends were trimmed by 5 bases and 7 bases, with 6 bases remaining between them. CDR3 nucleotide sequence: TGTGCCAGCAGCGTACGGAATGAGCAGTTCTTC. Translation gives CASSVRNEQFF.

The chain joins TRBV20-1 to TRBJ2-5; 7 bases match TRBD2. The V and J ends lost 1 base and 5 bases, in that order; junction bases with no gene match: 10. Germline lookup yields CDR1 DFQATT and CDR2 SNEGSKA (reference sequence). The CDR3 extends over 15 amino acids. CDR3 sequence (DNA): TGCAGTGCTAGAGGCCAGGGAGGGCTGGGGGAGACCCAGTACTTC. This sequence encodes CSARGQGGLGETQYF.

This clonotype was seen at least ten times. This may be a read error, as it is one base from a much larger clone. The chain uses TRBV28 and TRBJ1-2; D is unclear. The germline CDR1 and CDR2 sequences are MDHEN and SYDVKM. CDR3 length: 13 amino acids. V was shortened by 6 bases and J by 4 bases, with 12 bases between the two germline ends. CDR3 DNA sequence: TGTGCCAGCAGCCTAAGACGGTCCTATGGCTACACCTTC. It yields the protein CASSLRRSYGYTF.

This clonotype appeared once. The chain's CDR3 is CASSQGMQGAFF. The CDR3 coding sequence is TGCGCCAGCAGCCAAGGAATGCAGGGAGCTTTCTTT. The chain employs TRBV4-1 and TRBJ1-1; D may be TRBD1 (5 bases). CDR3 size: 12 residues. Germline CDR1 and CDR2: MGHRA and YSYEKL. V lost 1 base to trimming and J lost 10 bases, with 10 bases between them.

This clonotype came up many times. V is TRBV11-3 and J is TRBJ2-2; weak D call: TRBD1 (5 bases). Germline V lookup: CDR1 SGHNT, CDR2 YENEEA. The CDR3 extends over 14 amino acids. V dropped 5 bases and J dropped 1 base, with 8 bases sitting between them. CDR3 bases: TGTGCCAGCAGCCCCGACAGGAACACCGGGGAGCTGTTTTTT. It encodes CASSPDRNTGELFF.

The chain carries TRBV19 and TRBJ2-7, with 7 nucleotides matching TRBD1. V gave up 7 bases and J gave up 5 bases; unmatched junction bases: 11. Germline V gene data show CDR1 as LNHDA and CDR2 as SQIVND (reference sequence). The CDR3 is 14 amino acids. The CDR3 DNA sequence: TGTGCCAGTAATCCCCGGGACAGAGACCACGAGCAGTACTTC. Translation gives CASNPRDRDHEQYF.

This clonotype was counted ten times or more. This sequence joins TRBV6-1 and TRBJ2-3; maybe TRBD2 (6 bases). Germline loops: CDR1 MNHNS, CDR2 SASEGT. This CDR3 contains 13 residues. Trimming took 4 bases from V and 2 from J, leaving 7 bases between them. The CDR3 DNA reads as TGTGCCAGCAGTGGCGGGGACACAGATACGCAGTATTTT. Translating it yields CASSGGDTDTQYF.